This T cell receptor (beta chain) was sequenced for a study of blood T cells in healthy people across ages. Together with a sample-barcoded 5' primer, a J-beta primer mix was included in a second PCR lasting roughly 6 to 12 cycles. A tag from a template-switch adaptor with 12 random nucleotides marked each cDNA molecule. One entry per CDR3 protein, called by TCRdb with MiXCR from the 5' RACE reads. The sample lists approximately 670,000 distinct CDR3 sequences, less than 45% seen once, with around 30% in the top ten. V shed 5 bases, J shed 2 bases, and the junction held 8 bases outside the gene matches. Germline V gene sequence: CDR1 SEHNR, CDR2 FQNEAQ (reference sequence). CDR3 size: 15 residues.

The source material was blood. The chain carries TRBV7-9 and TRBJ2-7; 8 nucleotides align to TRBD1. This clonotype was obtained from a man older than 75 in good health. In nucleotides, the CDR3 is TGTGCCAGCAGCACCAGGACAGGGAAAACCTACGAGCAGTACTTC. Protein: CASSTRTGKTYEQYF.